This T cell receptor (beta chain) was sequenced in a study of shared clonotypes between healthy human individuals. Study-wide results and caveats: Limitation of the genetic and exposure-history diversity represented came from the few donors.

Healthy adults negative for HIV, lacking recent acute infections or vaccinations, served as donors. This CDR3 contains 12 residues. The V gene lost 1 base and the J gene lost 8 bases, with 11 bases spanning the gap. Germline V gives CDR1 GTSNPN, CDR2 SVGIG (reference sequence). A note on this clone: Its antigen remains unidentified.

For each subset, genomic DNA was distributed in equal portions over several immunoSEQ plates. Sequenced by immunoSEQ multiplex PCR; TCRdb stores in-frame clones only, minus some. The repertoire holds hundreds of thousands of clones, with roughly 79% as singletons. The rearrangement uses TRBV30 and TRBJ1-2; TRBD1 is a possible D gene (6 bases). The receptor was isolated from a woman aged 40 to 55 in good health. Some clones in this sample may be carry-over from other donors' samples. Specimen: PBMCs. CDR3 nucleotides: TGTGCCTGGAGTGCTTACCAGGGGGGCTACACCTTC. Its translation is CAWSAYQGGYTF.